This T cell receptor beta chain came from a study of Tregs in tolerant kidney transplant recipients (dated by TCRdb to the late 2010s). With respect to the entire study: Additional Treg samples were obtained from a roughly three-day mixed lymphocyte reaction with belatacept, with some samples followed by a 5-day donor restimulation, before recipient CD4+CD25+CD127- cells were sorted. TCRbeta repertoire sequencing was used in 3 healthy controls to compare several methods for expanding Tregs specific for an allogeneic donor. During sorting of primary belatacept mixed lymphocyte reaction cultures, recipient cells were distinguished from donor cells with antibodies. TCRbeta sequencing was used in the study to identify donor-specific regulatory T cells before combined kidney and bone marrow transplantation, and the identified cells were then tracked after transplant.

Genomic DNA was extracted from sorted cells with the QIAGEN DNeasy Blood and Tissue Kit for TCRbeta CDR3 sequencing. High-throughput TCRbeta CDR3 sequencing, including PCR amplification with bias correction and internal controls, was performed commercially through immunoSEQ. As for the authors' bioinformatics: Unique productive TCRbeta sequences were defined by CDR3 nucleotide sequence where primers matched, and otherwise by CDR3 amino acid sequence together with Vbeta and Jbeta genes. A sequence counted as donor-reactive if, in CFSE-low cells, the sequence had a frequency of at least 0.01% and was expanded at least 5-fold compared with unstimulated cells. Repertoire divergence was quantified by Jensen-Shannon divergence using the top 100 TCRbeta sequences ranked by frequency. When a sample had multiple sequencing runs, each run was corrected for sorting error separately and the runs were then pooled. TCRdb provides this immuneACCESS table in a form limited to in-frame rearrangements. Some clones are lacking; in checked studies, under half of them reflect an unresolved V gene, and why the rest are absent is not known. For V, J and clone size, that table is used; D and trimming come from the DNA. Recorded for this sample are 20,000 or so clones; about 71% of them occurred a single time. Together, the top ten hold under 4% of the sample.

As regards this clone: Its cognate antigen has yet to be identified. No base qualities exist here, and no much larger clone lies one base off it.

The CDR3 contains 16 residues, cysteine and phenylalanine counted. CDR3 DNA is the only sequence kept; it has 48 bases, read in frame from the first base. From the germline V gene (reference sequence), CDR1 is GTSNPN and CDR2 is SVGIG. V and J lose 5 bases and 0 bases, and a span of 19 bases separates them. Broader findings and caveats from the paper: Biological reproducibility was not directly addressed, though technical replication error appeared minimal. The most biologically relevant and donor-specific TCRbeta repertoire appeared to be identified by expanding Tregs with activated donor B cells. The study was constrained by small patient numbers, and validation of the findings is required in larger populations and under other immunosuppression protocols.

Blood from healthy controls was obtained either from healthy volunteers or as purchased buffy coats. Healthy control blood was separated into PBMCs by Ficoll density gradient and cryopreserved, and patient PBMCs were collected both before and after transplant. The sequence derives from a human donor in good health. Here the chain combines TRBV30 and TRBJ1-2, and perhaps TRBD1 as D gene, on 5 matching bases. The sample taken for sequencing was Tregs from blood cultured with allogeneic cells. The CDR3 amino acid sequence is: CAWRRVRASSNYGYTF. The base sequence is TGTGCCTGGCGCCGGGTCAGGGCCTCCTCTAACTATGGCTACACCTTC.